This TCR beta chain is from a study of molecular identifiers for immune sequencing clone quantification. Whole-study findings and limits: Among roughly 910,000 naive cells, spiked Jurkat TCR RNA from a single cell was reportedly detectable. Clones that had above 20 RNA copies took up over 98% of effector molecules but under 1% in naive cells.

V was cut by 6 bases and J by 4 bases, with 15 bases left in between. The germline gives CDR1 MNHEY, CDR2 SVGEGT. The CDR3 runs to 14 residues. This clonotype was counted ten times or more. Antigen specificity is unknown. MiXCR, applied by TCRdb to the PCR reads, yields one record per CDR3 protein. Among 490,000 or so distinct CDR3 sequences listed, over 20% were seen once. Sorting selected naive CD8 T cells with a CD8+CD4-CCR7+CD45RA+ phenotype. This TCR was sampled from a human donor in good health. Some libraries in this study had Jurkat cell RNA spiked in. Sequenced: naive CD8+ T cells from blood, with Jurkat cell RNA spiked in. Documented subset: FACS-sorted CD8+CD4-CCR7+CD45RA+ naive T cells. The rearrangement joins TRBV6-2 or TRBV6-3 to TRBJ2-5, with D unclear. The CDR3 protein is CASRPFQGLETQYF. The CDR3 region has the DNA TGTGCCAGCAGACCTTTCCAAGGGCTAGAGACCCAGTACTTC.